What follows are 26 T cell receptor beta chains derived from one specimen sequenced in a study of shared clonotypes between healthy human individuals. Naive CD8 cells, CD45RO-negative and positively selected for CCR7, excluded terminally differentiated effector memory CD45RA+ cells. Profiled with immunoSEQ multiplex PCR; TCRdb holds only in-frame clones, not every one. Among 800,000 to 950,000 clones, about 97% were seen once, and the ten largest hold about 0.25%. Sequenced material: naive CD8+ T cells sorted from blood. The receptors originated from a man younger than 45 in good health.

The chain has TRBV27 and TRBJ1-2; D remains unclear. The CDR3 has 14 amino acids. V lost 2 bases to trimming and J lost 11 bases, with 18 bases between them. CDR1 and CDR2 from the germline V gene are MNHEY and SMNVEV (reference sequence). The CDR3 bases are TGTGCCAGCAGTTTAACTTTTCGCGGCACTGGATACACCTTC. Translating it yields CASSLTFRGTGYTF.

The rearrangement joins TRBV10-1 to TRBJ2-7; the D gene is possibly TRBD1 (6 bases). Per the germline V gene, CDR1 is WNHNN and CDR2 is SYGVQD (reference sequence). V was clipped by 8 bases and J by 7 bases, with 21 bases between them. The CDR3 is made up of 14 amino acids. The CDR3 loop reads CASFDGQTVGEQYF. The CDR3 DNA reads TGCGCCAGCTTTGATGGACAGACTGTAGGGGAGCAGTACTTC.

V is TRBV5-1 and J is TRBJ1-5; weak D call: TRBD1 (5 bases). CDR1 is SGHRS and CDR2 is YFSETQ in the germline V gene. The CDR3 extends over 13 amino acids. V shed 4 bases and J shed 3 bases, with 8 bases lying between them. The CDR3 spells CASSRDVNQPQHF. In nucleotides, the CDR3 is TGCGCCAGCAGCAGGGACGTCAATCAGCCCCAGCATTTT. The full variable domain, completed using reference TRBV5-1 and TRBJ1-5, is KAGVTQTPRYLIKTRGQQVTLSCSPISGHRSVSWYQQTPGQGLQFLFEYFSETQRNKGNFPGRFSGRQFSNSRSEMNVSTLELGDSALYLCASSRDVNQPQHFGDGTRLSIL.

The chain uses TRBV5-6 and TRBJ2-2; a possible D gene is TRBD2 (6 bases). The V gene's germline CDR1 is SGHDT and CDR2 YYEEEE. Trimming shortened V by 1 base and J by 3 bases, and 10 bases separated the two germline ends. The CDR3 is 15 residues long. CDR3 amino acids: CASSLRESYTGELFF. The CDR3 bases are TGTGCCAGCAGCTTGCGGGAGTCTTACACCGGGGAGCTGTTTTTT.

The genes are TRBV7-8 and TRBJ1-1; perhaps TRBD1 as D (5 bases). V was clipped by 5 bases and J by 6 bases, with 16 bases between them. The CDR3 sequence is 14 residues long. The germline gives CDR1 SGHVS, CDR2 FQNEAQ. CDR3 region: CASSPLGGSSEAFF. In DNA, the CDR3 is TGTGCCAGCAGCCCCCTCGGGGGGAGCTCTGAAGCTTTCTTT.

The chain couples TRBV5-4 to TRBJ2-7; 8 bases fit TRBD1. V gave up 5 bases and J gave up 2 bases; unmatched junction bases: 6. The CDR3 loop spans 14 amino acids. Germline values: CDR1 SGHNT, CDR2 YYREEE (reference sequence). The CDR3 sequence: CASRSRDRPYEQYF. CDR3 DNA sequence: TGTGCCAGCAGAAGCCGGGACAGGCCCTACGAGCAGTACTTC.

The chain combines TRBV15 with TRBJ2-7; maybe TRBD2 (5 bases). The CDR3 spans 14 residues. The V gene's germline CDR1 is LNHNV and CDR2 YYDKDF (reference sequence). Between the trimmed V and J ends, which lost 5 bases and 7 bases, there was a span of 18 bases. Here the CDR3 reads CATSPHRGLLEQYF. The CDR3, as DNA: TGTGCCACCAGCCCACACCGGGGTTTGTTAGAGCAGTACTTC.

This chain links TRBV7-2 with TRBJ2-7; 10 bases map to TRBD1. The length of the CDR3 is 15 residues. Germline V gives CDR1 SGHTA, CDR2 FQGNSA. Trimming cost V 5 bases and J 1 base; bases outside gene matches: 5. This chain's CDR3 is CASSRQGARSYEQYF. CDR3 bases: TGTGCCAGCAGCCGACAGGGGGCAAGGTCCTACGAGCAGTACTTC.

The V and J genes are TRBV11-2 and TRBJ2-3; possibly TRBD2 for D (5 bases). CDR1 and CDR2 (germline): SGHAT, FQNNGV. CDR3 length: 18 residues. Trimming left V 3 bases short and J 7 bases short, with 26 bases between. CDR3 protein: CASSFDLPRGLEENTQYF. For the CDR3, the DNA is TGTGCCAGCAGCTTTGACCTCCCACGCGGGCTGGAGGAAAATACGCAGTATTTT.

This chain connects TRBV4-1 to TRBJ2-7; D is unclear. Trimming cost V 1 base and J 6 bases, with 16 bases left between them. The CDR3 sequence is 15 residues long. Germline V gene sequence: CDR1 MGHRA, CDR2 YSYEKL. In DNA, the CDR3 is TGCGCCAGCAGCCAAGTGGGTAGTTGGATGGGCGAGCAGTACTTC. It is translated as CASSQVGSWMGEQYF.

This clone was seen a single time. This chain links TRBV29-1 with TRBJ2-1; D remains unclear. V shed 6 bases and J shed 4 bases, with 10 bases lying between them. CDR3 length equals 12 residues. Germline V CDR1 and CDR2: SQVTM, ANQGSEA. Written as DNA, the CDR3 is TGCAGCGTCCGAGCCGAATACAATGAGCAGTTCTTC. It is translated as CSVRAEYNEQFF.

V usage is TRBV2 and J usage is TRBJ1-2; D remains unclear. The CDR3 loop spans 12 amino acids. Trimming removed 6 bases at V and 3 bases at J, with 8 bases between. CDR1 is SNHLY, CDR2 FYNNEI, per germline. This chain's CDR3 is CASRISDYGYTF. CDR3 in DNA: TGTGCCAGCAGAATTTCGGACTATGGCTACACCTTC.

The chain carries TRBV6-1 and TRBJ2-4, with no clear D. The V and J ends lost 4 bases and 6 bases respectively, with 16 bases between them. The CDR3 extends over 15 amino acids. Per germline, CDR1 MNHNS and CDR2 SASEGT. CDR3 coding DNA: TGTGCCAGCAGTGCCTCGCCCGGTTGGGGAAACATTCAGTACTTC. It specifies CASSASPGWGNIQYF.

The rearrangement joins TRBV19 to TRBJ2-3; D is perhaps TRBD2 (5 bases). The CDR3 length is 18 residues. Germline V gene sequence: CDR1 LNHDA, CDR2 SQIVND (reference sequence). Between the trimmed V and J ends, which lost 4 bases and 4 bases, there was a span of 24 bases. This CDR3 reads CASSTFPYGGGPADTQYF. CDR3 nucleotides: TGTGCCAGTAGTACCTTTCCATATGGAGGAGGTCCCGCAGATACGCAGTATTTT.

V usage is TRBV5-1 and J usage is TRBJ2-7, with a weak D call TRBD1 (6 bases). Germline loops: CDR1 SGHRS, CDR2 YFSETQ. This CDR3 comprises 15 residues. V was pared by 1 base and J by 2 bases, with 13 bases between. CDR3 protein: CASSLTSRGAYEQYF. The CDR3 bases are TGCGCCAGCAGCTTGACGTCCAGGGGCGCCTACGAGCAGTACTTC.

The chain has TRBV6-1 and TRBJ2-2; D perhaps matches TRBD1 (5 bases). CDR3 length equals 19 residues. Germline lookup yields CDR1 MNHNS and CDR2 SASEGT. V was shortened by 2 bases and J by 6 bases, with 25 bases between the two germline ends. The CDR3 here is CASSEPGDGHIGAAGELFF. The CDR3 DNA reads as TGTGCCAGCAGTGAACCCGGAGATGGGCACATTGGGGCAGCCGGGGAGCTGTTTTTT.

To note about this clone: Different DNA sequences within this sample yield the same CDR3. The chain carries TRBV27 and TRBJ2-2; D is unresolved. The germline V gene encodes CDR1 MNHEY and CDR2 SMNVEV (reference sequence). Trimming stripped 5 bases from V and 1 base from J, with 2 bases between. The CDR3 loop spans 12 amino acids. The CDR3 DNA follows: TGTGCCAGCAGTCAGAACACCGGGGAGCTGTTTTTT. Its translation is CASSQNTGELFF.

The chain uses TRBV27 and TRBJ1-3; D gene unclear. The CDR3 extends over 13 amino acids. From germline, CDR1 is MNHEY and CDR2 SMNVEV (reference sequence). Between the trimmed V and J ends, which lost 8 bases and 3 bases, there was a span of 11 bases. CDR3 protein: CASRNLDGNTIYF. The CDR3 DNA reads TGTGCCAGCCGGAATCTCGATGGAAACACCATATATTTT.

A few counts support this clone. The genes are TRBV14 and TRBJ2-3; D gene ambiguous. The CDR3 covers 13 residues. Germline values: CDR1 SGHDN, CDR2 FVKESK. Trimming shortened V by 4 bases and J by 0 bases, and 5 bases separated the two germline ends. CDR3 nucleotide sequence: TGTGCCAGCAGCCTCAGAAGCACAGATACGCAGTATTTT. It translates to CASSLRSTDTQYF.

The J gene is TRBJ2-7, the V gene TRBV10-1; 10 positions match TRBD2. The length of the CDR3 is 14 residues. V trimming: 1 base; J trimming: 3 bases; junction bases outside the gene matches: 0. The germline CDR1 and CDR2 sequences are WNHNN and SYGVQD (reference sequence). The chain's CDR3 is CASSELAGGYEQYF. The CDR3 DNA sequence: TGCGCCAGCAGTGAGTTAGCGGGAGGCTACGAGCAGTACTTC.

The gene calls are TRBV7-2 and TRBJ2-1; TRBD1 aligns across 9 bases. The CDR3 totals 16 residues. In germline, CDR1 is SGHTA, CDR2 FQGNSA. Trimming took 3 bases from V and 7 from J; bases not matched to a gene: 10. CDR3 sequence (DNA): TGTGCCAGCAGCTTTCCCCGGGACAGGGTGCGAAATGAGCAGTTCTTC. As protein: CASSFPRDRVRNEQFF.

This chain uses TRBV13 with TRBJ2-7, with D unclear. This CDR3 contains 13 residues. With 5 bases removed from V and 2 bases from J, the gap between germline ends came to 10 bases. The germline gives CDR1 PRHDT, CDR2 FYEKMQ (reference sequence). CDR3 residues: CASSTPSAYEQYF. In nucleotides, the CDR3 is TGTGCCAGCAGCACCCCCTCCGCCTACGAGCAGTACTTC.

This chain links TRBV6-5 with TRBJ1-3; 9 bases agree with TRBD1. The CDR3 is 15 amino acids. The V segment lost 8 bases and the J segment 0 bases; nucleotides outside the gene matches: 5. Looked up from germline, CDR1 is MNHEY and CDR2 is SVGAGI. The CDR3 DNA reads TGTGCCAGCGGGGGACAGGGCGACTCTGGAAACACCATATATTTT. Translated, it gives CASGGQGDSGNTIYF.

This rearrangement joins TRBV5-4 to TRBJ2-7; 8 positions agree with TRBD1. The germline V gene has CDR1 SGHNT and CDR2 YYREEE (reference sequence). This CDR3 region has 15 residues. V was clipped by 4 bases and J by 3 bases; unmatched bases: 9. The CDR3 DNA reads as TGTGCCAGCAGCCCTACAGGGGGAACTTTCTACGAGCAGTACTTC. It encodes CASSPTGGTFYEQYF. Variable domain in full (rest from reference TRBV5-4 and TRBJ2-7): ETGVTQSPTHLIKTRGQQVTLRCSSQSGHNTVSWYQQALGQGPQFIFQYYREEENGRGNFPPRFSGLQFPNYSSELNVNALELDDSALYLCASSPTGGTFYEQYFGPGTRLTVT.

The V and J genes are TRBV14 and TRBJ2-7, with 7 bases fitting TRBD2. Germline V gene lookup returns CDR1 SGHDN and CDR2 FVKESK. CDR3 length: 15 amino acids. V lost 1 base and J lost 1; bases outside the gene matches: 4. CDR3 DNA: TGTGCCAGCAGCCAAGGGGACTACGGATCCTACGAGCAGTACTTC. This codes for CASSQGDYGSYEQYF.

V gene TRBV28 combines with J gene TRBJ2-2, with 7 bases that match TRBD1. The V segment lost 2 bases and the J segment 6 bases; nucleotides outside the gene matches: 0. The V gene's germline CDR1 is MDHEN and CDR2 SYDVKM. The CDR3 runs to 13 residues. CDR3 amino acids: CASSLTGAGELFF. The CDR3 DNA follows: TGTGCCAGCAGTTTAACAGGGGCCGGGGAGCTGTTTTTT.